These T cell receptor beta chains were read from a single sample in a study of regulatory dendritic cells for organ transplantation. TCRdb's table, derived via immunoSEQ multiplex PCR, lists solely in-frame clones and lacks some. There are more than 35,000 clones in the sample; 85% to 95% occur only once, and 0.11% lies in the top ten. The sample was naive CD8+ T cells from blood. Receptors were obtained from a human donor in good health. The CDR3 runs from the conserved cysteine through the conserved F or W. A D gene is named only where the DNA matches it firmly. Clone sizes are given selectively: once, few, many, or a class where the clone is expanded.

cdr3_nt,cdr3_aa,v_call,clone_size,j_call,d_call
TGTGCCAGCAGCCCAAGACTAGCGGGAGCCCACGAGCAGTACTTC,CASSPRLAGAHEQYF,TRBV7-9,.,TRBJ2-7,TRBD2
TGTGCCAGCAGTTTCCGCCTACTCAGGGAGGGAGAAAAACTGTTTTTT,CASSFRLLREGEKLFF,TRBV28,.,TRBJ1-4,.
TGTGCCAGCAGAGGTGGGGACACTGAAGCTTTCTTT,CASRGGDTEAFF,TRBV28,.,TRBJ1-1,.
TGCGCCAGCAGCCAAGATTCAAGAAGTAGCAATCAGCCCCAGCATTTT,CASSQDSRSSNQPQHF,TRBV4-1,.,TRBJ1-5,.
TGTGCCAGCAGTTTCTCCGGGACAGGCTATGGCTACACCTTC,CASSFSGTGYGYTF,TRBV27,.,TRBJ1-2,TRBD1
TGTGCCAGCAGCTCCCGGGCCTATGGCTACACCTTC,CASSSRAYGYTF,TRBV9,.,TRBJ1-2,.
TGTGCCTGTAAAAAAACGACAGGGAGGGATCAGCCCCAGCATTTT,CACKKTTGRDQPQHF,TRBV28,.,TRBJ1-5,TRBD1
TGTGCCAGCAGCTTAGCTGGCAGCATCCTGAACACTGAAGCTTTCTTT,CASSLAGSILNTEAFF,TRBV7-9,.,TRBJ1-1,.
TGTGCCAGCAGTTTATCTTTGGGTGGCCAGCCCCAGCATTTT,CASSLSLGGQPQHF,TRBV6-5,.,TRBJ1-5,.
TGTGCCAGCAGCTTAGGTTCCGGCGGGAGGGACTACGAGCAGTACTTC,CASSLGSGGRDYEQYF,TRBV7-8,once,TRBJ2-7,TRBD2
TGTGCCAGTAGTATTCCTGGACAGGGCTACAATGAGCAGTTCTTC,CASSIPGQGYNEQFF,TRBV19,.,TRBJ2-1,TRBD1
TGTGCCATCATGGTTCGGCCAGGGGACTACGAGCAGTACTTC,CAIMVRPGDYEQYF,TRBV10-3,.,TRBJ2-7,.
TGTGCCAGCAGCTCCACCTCGTTTGGGACAGATACGCAGTATTTT,CASSSTSFGTDTQYF,TRBV5-4,.,TRBJ2-3,.
TGCGCCAGCAGCCAAGATTCCGGGAGGCAGGTCACAGATACGCAGTATTTT,CASSQDSGRQVTDTQYF,TRBV4-3,.,TRBJ2-3,TRBD2
TGTGCCAGCAGCCCCAGACTACTCGAGCAGTACTTC,CASSPRLLEQYF,TRBV5-6,once,TRBJ2-7,.
TGTGCCAGCAGCTTCAATAGCGGGGAGCCATACGAGCAGTACTTC,CASSFNSGEPYEQYF,TRBV7-6,.,TRBJ2-7,TRBD2